Described below is a single TCR beta chain sequence and its context. From germline, CDR1 is GTSNPN and CDR2 SVGIG (reference sequence). Between the trimmed V and J ends, which lost 2 bases and 3 bases, there was a span of 11 bases. The CDR3 extends over 14 amino acids. The data originate from a study of cytomegalovirus exposure and HLA in healthy donors. The PCR had 60 Vbeta and 13 Jbeta primers. Clones were read by immunoSEQ multiplex PCR, and TCRdb kept only the in-frame ones, dropping some. This repertoire shows 150,000 to 180,000 clones, about 74% found once; its top ten account for around 3.6%. Sequenced input: PBMCs. The clonotype originates from a woman aged 40 to 50 in good health and CMV-seronegative. J is TRBJ1-5 and V is TRBV30; D perhaps matches TRBD1 (5 bases). The CDR3 protein is CAWSRGGDNQPQHF. The CDR3 DNA is TGTGCCTGGAGTCGCGGGGGGGACAATCAGCCCCAGCATTTT.